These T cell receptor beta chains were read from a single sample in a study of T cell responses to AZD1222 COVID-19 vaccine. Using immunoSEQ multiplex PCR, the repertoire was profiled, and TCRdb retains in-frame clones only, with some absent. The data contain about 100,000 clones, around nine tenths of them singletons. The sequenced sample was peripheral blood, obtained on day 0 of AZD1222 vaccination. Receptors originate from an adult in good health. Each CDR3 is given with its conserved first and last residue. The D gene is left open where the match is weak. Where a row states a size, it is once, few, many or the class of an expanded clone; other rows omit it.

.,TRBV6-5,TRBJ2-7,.,TGTGCCAGCAGTTCCCGACAAGACTACGAGCAGTACTTC,CASSSRQDYEQYF
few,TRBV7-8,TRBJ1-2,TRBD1,TGTGCCAGCAGCTTAGAGGAGGGGGCGGGCCGGGGCTACACCTTC,CASSLEEGAGRGYTF
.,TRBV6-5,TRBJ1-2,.,TGTGCCAGCAGCCGACCGTTCGGGACTTATGGCTACACCTTC,CASSRPFGTYGYTF
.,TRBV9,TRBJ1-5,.,TGTGCCAGCAGCGCCGCGGGACAAAATCAGCCCCAGCATTTT,CASSAAGQNQPQHF
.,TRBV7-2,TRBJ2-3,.,TGTGCCAGCAGCTTAGGTCGGGATACGCAGTATTTT,CASSLGRDTQYF
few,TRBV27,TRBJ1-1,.,TGTGCCAGCAGTTCCGTTCAGACATTGCGCACTGAAGCTTTCTTT,CASSSVQTLRTEAFF
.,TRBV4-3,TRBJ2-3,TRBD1,TGCGCCAGCAGCCAAGAAATTACAGGGGGCCCAGATACGCAGTATTTT,CASSQEITGGPDTQYF
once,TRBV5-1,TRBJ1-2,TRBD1,TGCGCCAGCAGCTTGGGGGAACAGGGGGCCTATGGCTACACCTTC,CASSLGEQGAYGYTF
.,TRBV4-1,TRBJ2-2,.,TGCGCCAGCAGCCAACCCCTAGCGACGAACACCGGGGAGCTGTTTTTT,CASSQPLATNTGELFF
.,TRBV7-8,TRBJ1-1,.,TGTGCCAGCAGCTTCGACAGGTACCGAGCTTTCTTT,CASSFDRYRAFF
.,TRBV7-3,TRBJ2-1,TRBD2,TGTGCCAGCAGCTTAAGTGGACTAGCGGGGGGCTACAATGAGCAGTTCTTC,CASSLSGLAGGYNEQFF
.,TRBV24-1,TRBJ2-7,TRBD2,TGTGCCACCAGTCCTAGCGGGGCCTCCTACGAGCAGTACTTC,CATSPSGASYEQYF
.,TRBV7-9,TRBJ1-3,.,TGTGCCAGCAGCGGTAACAGGGTCTGGGGAAACACCATATATTTT,CASSGNRVWGNTIYF
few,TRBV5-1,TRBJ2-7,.,TGCGCCAGCAGCCGGGACGGCGATCGGGGATACGAGCAGTACTTC,CASSRDGDRGYEQYF
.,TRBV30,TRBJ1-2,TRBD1,TGTGCCTGGAGCGGGACAGGGGCTTTATATGGCTACACCTTC,CAWSGTGALYGYTF
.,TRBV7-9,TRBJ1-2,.,TGTGCCAGCAGCCCGCAGGGAAGGGATGGCTACACCTTC,CASSPQGRDGYTF
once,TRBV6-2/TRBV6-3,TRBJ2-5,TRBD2,TGTGCCAGCAGTTACAGGCGGGGGGGCCAGGAGACCCAGTACTTC,CASSYRRGGQETQYF
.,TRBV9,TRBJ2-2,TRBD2,TGTGCCAGCAGCGCCCTAGCGGAGGGGCCCGGGGAGCTGTTTTTT,CASSALAEGPGELFF
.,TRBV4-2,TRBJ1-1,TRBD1,TGTGCCAGCAGCCAAGATAACAGACAGGGCGGTGAAGCTTTCTTT,CASSQDNRQGGEAFF
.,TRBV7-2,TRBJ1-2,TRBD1,TGTGCCAGCAGCTTAAGAAGAGGGACAGGGCTGACCGGAGATGGCTACACCTTC,CASSLRRGTGLTGDGYTF
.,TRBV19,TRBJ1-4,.,TGTGCCAGTAGTATAGATCTCGGCGGAGGTCGGGCAAAACTGTTTTTT,CASSIDLGGGRAKLFF
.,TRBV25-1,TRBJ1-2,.,TGTGCCAGCAGTCCCGCCTCTGGGGGGGACGATGGCTACACCTTC,CASSPASGGDDGYTF
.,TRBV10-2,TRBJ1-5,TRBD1,TGCGCCAGCAGGGGGACAGGGAGCAATCAGCCCCAGCATTTT,CASRGTGSNQPQHF
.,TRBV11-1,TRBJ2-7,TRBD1,TGTGCCAGCACGGGACAGGGGCCAGGCGAGCAGTACTTC,CASTGQGPGEQYF
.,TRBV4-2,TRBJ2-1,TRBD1,TGTGCCAGCAGCCATACAGGGGGCTGGTCTGCCTACAATGAGCAGTTCTTC,CASSHTGGWSAYNEQFF
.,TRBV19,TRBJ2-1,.,TGTGCCACTAGCACCCCGGGACAACCAAGGGATGAGCAGTTCTTC,CATSTPGQPRDEQFF
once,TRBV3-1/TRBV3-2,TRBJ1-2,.,TGTGCCAGCAGCCAGAGACAGAACTATGGCTACACCTTC,CASSQRQNYGYTF
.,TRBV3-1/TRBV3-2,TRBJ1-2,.,TGTGCCAGCAGCCAAGGAGGAGTTTATGGCTACACCTTC,CASSQGGVYGYTF
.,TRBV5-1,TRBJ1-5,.,TGCGCCAGCAGCTTAACAGGGTCGGGGGCCCAGCATTTT,CASSLTGSGAQHF
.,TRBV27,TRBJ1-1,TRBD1,TGTGCCAGCAGTTTTAGACAGGGGACTATGAACACTGAAGCTTTCTTT,CASSFRQGTMNTEAFF
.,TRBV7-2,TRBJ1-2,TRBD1,TGTGCCAGCACCGTTTCCGGGACAGGGGGTGGCTACACCTTC,CASTVSGTGGGYTF
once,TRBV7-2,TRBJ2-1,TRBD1,TGTGCCAGCAGCTTAAGTGAGACAGGGGGCTTTGAGCAGTTCTTC,CASSLSETGGFEQFF
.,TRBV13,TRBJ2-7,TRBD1,TGTGCCAGCAGCCAATTTGGGACAGGCGGCGACGAGCAGTACTTC,CASSQFGTGGDEQYF
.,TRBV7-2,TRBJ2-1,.,TGTGCCAGCAGCTCAAGGGCTGGGGACTACAATGAGCAGTTCTTC,CASSSRAGDYNEQFF
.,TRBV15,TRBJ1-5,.,TGTGCCACCAGCAGAGATCTCGCAGGGCCGTGGCCCCAGCATTTT,CATSRDLAGPWPQHF
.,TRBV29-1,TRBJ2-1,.,TGCACCCTGGGGGCCAATGAGCAGTTCTTC,CTLGANEQFF
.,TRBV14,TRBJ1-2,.,TGTGCCAGCAGCCAAGAATTGGGCCGGCTCAATGGCTACACCTTC,CASSQELGRLNGYTF
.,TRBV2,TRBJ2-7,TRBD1,TGTGCCAGCAGTTACGTCGGGACAGGTAATAACGAGCAGTACTTC,CASSYVGTGNNEQYF
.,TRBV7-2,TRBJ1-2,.,TGTGCCAGCAGCCCCGACGGAGCCTATGGCTACACCTTC,CASSPDGAYGYTF
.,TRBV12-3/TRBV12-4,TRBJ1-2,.,TGTGCCAGCAGCCTGGGAGTGGGTGGCTACACCTTC,CASSLGVGGYTF
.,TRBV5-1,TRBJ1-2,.,TGCGCCAGCAGCACCCCCGGGACCGCCGCCTATGGCTACACCTTC,CASSTPGTAAYGYTF
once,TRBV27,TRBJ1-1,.,TGTGCCAGCAGTCCTCCCACAGGGAACACTGAAGCTTTCTTT,CASSPPTGNTEAFF
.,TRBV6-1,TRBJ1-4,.,TGTGCCAGCAGTGAAGTATCTCGGGGAAGGTTTAATGAAAAACTGTTTTTT,CASSEVSRGRFNEKLFF
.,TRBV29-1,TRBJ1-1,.,TGCAGCGTTGAACAGGGCACTGAAGCTTTCTTT,CSVEQGTEAFF
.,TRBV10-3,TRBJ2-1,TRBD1,TGTGCCATCAGCTGGGACAGTTACAATGAGCAGTTCTTC,CAISWDSYNEQFF
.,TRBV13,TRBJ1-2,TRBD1,TGTGCCAGCACCACGACTCCGGGACAGGGATCGCGAGGCTACACCTTC,CASTTTPGQGSRGYTF
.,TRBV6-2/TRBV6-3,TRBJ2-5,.,TGTGCCAGCAGTGCGCCGCCCGGAGGAGAGACCCAGTACTTC,CASSAPPGGETQYF
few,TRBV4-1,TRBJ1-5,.,TGCGCCAGCAGCCGGACTTCCCGGGACCCAGCCAATCAGCCCCAGCATTTT,CASSRTSRDPANQPQHF
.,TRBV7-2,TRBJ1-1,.,TGTGCCAGCAGCTTAACAGGCCAGAACACTGAAGCTTTCTTT,CASSLTGQNTEAFF
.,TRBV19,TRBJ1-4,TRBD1,TGTGCCAGTAGTGGGACAGGGTCACGGAATCGAGGTGAAAAACTGTTTTTT,CASSGTGSRNRGEKLFF
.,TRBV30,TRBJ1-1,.,TGTGCCTTAAGCGGGGCCATGAACACTGAAGCTTTCTTT,CALSGAMNTEAFF